The rows below give T cell receptor beta chains drawn from one sample of a study of blood T cell repertoires in COVID-19. TCRdb's table, derived via immunoSEQ multiplex PCR, lists solely in-frame clones and lacks some. Among about 330,000 clones, approximately 87% were seen once, and the ten largest hold 4%. The sample was peripheral blood. These receptors were obtained from a woman aged 45 to 65 with active or convalescent COVID-19. CDR3s include the opening cysteine and the closing phenylalanine or tryptophan. The D gene is left open where the match is weak. Rows give clone size only sometimes, using once, few, many, or a class for an expanded clone.

V gene: TRBV19
clone size: .
D gene: .
J gene: TRBJ2-4
CDR3 DNA: TGTGCCAGTAGCTCCTCACAACGGAGGTTAGCCAAAAACATTCAGTACTTC
CDR3 protein: CASSSSQRRLAKNIQYF

V gene: TRBV29-1
clone size: .
D gene: .
J gene: TRBJ2-7
CDR3 DNA: TGCAGCGTTACGCCTGGGGAACAGGGCACCGACGAGCAGTACTTC
CDR3 protein: CSVTPGEQGTDEQYF

V gene: TRBV28
clone size: .
D gene: TRBD2
J gene: TRBJ2-2
CDR3 DNA: TGTGCCAGCAGCCGGGCGGGACTAGCGGGTACCGGGGAGCTGTTTTTT
CDR3 protein: CASSRAGLAGTGELFF

V gene: TRBV4-1
clone size: .
D gene: .
J gene: TRBJ2-7
CDR3 DNA: TGCGCCAGCTCCAACTTAAAGCAGGGATCACGTCCCTACGAGCAGTACTTC
CDR3 protein: CASSNLKQGSRPYEQYF

V gene: TRBV30
clone size: .
D gene: .
J gene: TRBJ1-2
CDR3 DNA: TGTGCCTGGAGTGTCAGGGGCACTAACTATGGCTACACCTTC
CDR3 protein: CAWSVRGTNYGYTF

V gene: TRBV6-2/TRBV6-3
clone size: .
D gene: TRBD1
J gene: TRBJ2-2
CDR3 DNA: TGTGCCAGCAGTAAGGGGACAGGGCCGAACACCGGGGAGCTGTTTTTT
CDR3 protein: CASSKGTGPNTGELFF

V gene: TRBV6-5
clone size: .
D gene: TRBD1
J gene: TRBJ1-2
CDR3 DNA: TGTGCCAGCAGTTACTCGGGACAGGGTGAAAACGGCTACACCTTC
CDR3 protein: CASSYSGQGENGYTF

V gene: TRBV3-1/TRBV3-2
clone size: few
D gene: .
J gene: TRBJ1-6
CDR3 DNA: TGTGCCAGCAGCTCGCGGGGAGCGGGTTCACCCCTCCACTTT
CDR3 protein: CASSSRGAGSPLHF

V gene: TRBV3-1/TRBV3-2
clone size: .
D gene: .
J gene: TRBJ2-7
CDR3 DNA: TGTGCCAGCAGCTATGGACAGTCCCGATCATCATCCTACGAGCAGTACTTC
CDR3 protein: CASSYGQSRSSSYEQYF

V gene: TRBV4-2
clone size: .
D gene: .
J gene: TRBJ2-5
CDR3 DNA: TGTGCCAGCAGCCGCCCGACAGATGAAGAGACCCAGTACTTC
CDR3 protein: CASSRPTDEETQYF

V gene: TRBV12-3/TRBV12-4
clone size: .
D gene: .
J gene: TRBJ2-7
CDR3 DNA: TGTGCCAGCAGTATGACAGGTCTCTACGAGCAGTACTTC
CDR3 protein: CASSMTGLYEQYF

V gene: TRBV5-1
clone size: .
D gene: .
J gene: TRBJ1-4
CDR3 DNA: TGCGCCAGCAGCTTGGGGGGAGATCTCGAAAAACTGTTTTTT
CDR3 protein: CASSLGGDLEKLFF

V gene: TRBV5-1
clone size: few
D gene: .
J gene: TRBJ1-5
CDR3 DNA: TGCGCCAGCAGCTTGGGCGGGGACCTTCAGCCCCAGCATTTT
CDR3 protein: CASSLGGDLQPQHF

V gene: TRBV18
clone size: .
D gene: TRBD1
J gene: TRBJ2-3
CDR3 DNA: TGTGCCAGCTCACCACCTTCACCGGGACAGGGCACAGATACGCAGTATTTT
CDR3 protein: CASSPPSPGQGTDTQYF

V gene: TRBV7-2
clone size: .
D gene: TRBD2
J gene: TRBJ2-3
CDR3 DNA: TGTGCCAGCAGCTTGGTAGCGGGGGCTCCAGATACGCAGTATTTT
CDR3 protein: CASSLVAGAPDTQYF

V gene: TRBV7-9
clone size: .
D gene: .
J gene: TRBJ2-1
CDR3 DNA: TGTGCCAGCAGCCCTAGACAGGCGAGCTCCTACAATGAGCAGTTCTTC
CDR3 protein: CASSPRQASSYNEQFF

V gene: TRBV30
clone size: .
D gene: TRBD1
J gene: TRBJ2-7
CDR3 DNA: TGTGCCTACACAGGGGGCTCCTACGAGCAGTACTTC
CDR3 protein: CAYTGGSYEQYF

V gene: TRBV4-3
clone size: .
D gene: TRBD1
J gene: TRBJ2-3
CDR3 DNA: TGCGCCAGCAGCCAATGGACAGGGGTCGGCACAGATACGCAGTATTTT
CDR3 protein: CASSQWTGVGTDTQYF

V gene: TRBV12-3/TRBV12-4
clone size: .
D gene: .
J gene: TRBJ1-1
CDR3 DNA: TGTGCCAGTCAAGTACAGACGAACACTGAAGCTTTCTTT
CDR3 protein: CASQVQTNTEAFF

V gene: TRBV30
clone size: .
D gene: .
J gene: TRBJ2-1
CDR3 DNA: TGTGCCTGGAGTGTACGGTTAGGGGCACTCTTCGATAATGAGCAGTTCTTC
CDR3 protein: CAWSVRLGALFDNEQFF

V gene: TRBV25-1
clone size: .
D gene: TRBD2
J gene: TRBJ2-2
CDR3 DNA: TGTGCCAGCGACTTCACCGCGACTAGCGGGGGGGTGTCCGGGGAGCTGTTTTTT
CDR3 protein: CASDFTATSGGVSGELFF

V gene: TRBV6-2/TRBV6-3
clone size: .
D gene: .
J gene: TRBJ1-2
CDR3 DNA: TGTGCCAGCAGTTTCGGGACACCGGCCGCCTACACCTTC
CDR3 protein: CASSFGTPAAYTF

V gene: TRBV6-2/TRBV6-3
clone size: .
D gene: TRBD1
J gene: TRBJ1-4
CDR3 DNA: TGTGCCAGCAGTCCCCTGGGACAGGGACGAGAAGGAGGGAGTGAAAAACTGTTTTTT
CDR3 protein: CASSPLGQGREGGSEKLFF

V gene: TRBV4-3
clone size: .
D gene: TRBD2
J gene: TRBJ2-1
CDR3 DNA: TGCGCCAGCAGCCAAGATCCAACCGGGACTAGCGGCTCCCGAAGCTACAATGAGCAGTTCTTC
CDR3 protein: CASSQDPTGTSGSRSYNEQFF

V gene: TRBV10-3
clone size: .
D gene: TRBD2
J gene: TRBJ2-1
CDR3 DNA: TGTGCCACTGGGGGAGGGCCCTACAATGAGCAGTTCTTC
CDR3 protein: CATGGGPYNEQFF

V gene: TRBV27
clone size: .
D gene: .
J gene: TRBJ1-1
CDR3 DNA: TGTGCCAGCAGTTCGCTCTTACCGGGACAAACAAACACTGAAGCTTTCTTT
CDR3 protein: CASSSLLPGQTNTEAFF

V gene: TRBV7-2
clone size: .
D gene: TRBD1
J gene: TRBJ1-1
CDR3 DNA: TGTGCCAGCAGCCCTGACAGGGTGCCCACTGAAGCTTTCTTT
CDR3 protein: CASSPDRVPTEAFF

V gene: TRBV7-8
clone size: .
D gene: .
J gene: TRBJ1-1
CDR3 DNA: TGTGCCAGCAGCTTAGTTTCAGGGAACACTGAAGCTTTCTTT
CDR3 protein: CASSLVSGNTEAFF

V gene: TRBV2
clone size: .
D gene: TRBD1
J gene: TRBJ2-5
CDR3 DNA: TGTGCCAGCAGTGCCGACAGGGCCGAAGAGACCCAGTACTTC
CDR3 protein: CASSADRAEETQYF